A single T cell receptor (beta chain) is shown here with its context. The sample belongs to a study of T cells in Graves' hyperthyroidism and ophthalmopathy. Each ophthalmopathy patient scored at least 3 on the Clinical Activity Score and at least 4 on NOSPECS grade, with duration under 3 months. Exclusion criteria comprised uncontrolled infection, other autoimmune disease, pregnancy or lactation. Trimming removed 5 bases from V and 5 bases from J; junction bases left unmatched: 7. The CDR3 sequence is 15 residues long. Germline V gene lookup returns CDR1 MNHNS and CDR2 SASEGT. TCR beta CDR3 region amplification was performed from RNA transcripts. Carried out on the TCR CDR3, a first-round RT-PCR used the HTBI primer set. TCRdb analysed the multiplex PCR reads with MiXCR anew, one entry per CDR3 protein. Of around 500,000 distinct CDR3 sequences listed, about 15% are singletons.

The sample consisted of blood. This receptor was identified in a woman in her twenties or thirties with Graves' ophthalmopathy. The chain is built from TRBV6-1 and TRBJ2-7, with 12 bases lining up with TRBD2. In DNA, the CDR3 is TGTGCCAGCAGTCTTGGACTAGCGGGACATAACGAGCAGTACTTC. Amino acids: CASSLGLAGHNEQYF.